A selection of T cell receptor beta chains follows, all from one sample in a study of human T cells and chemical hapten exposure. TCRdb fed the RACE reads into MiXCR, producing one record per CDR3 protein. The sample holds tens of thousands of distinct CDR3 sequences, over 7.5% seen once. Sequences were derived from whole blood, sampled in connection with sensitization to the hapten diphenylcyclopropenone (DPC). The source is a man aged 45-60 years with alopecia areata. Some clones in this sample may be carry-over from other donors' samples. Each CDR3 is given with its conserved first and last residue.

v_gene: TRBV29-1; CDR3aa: CSVGRDYEQYF
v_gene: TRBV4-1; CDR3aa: CASSQGGFGNSPLHF
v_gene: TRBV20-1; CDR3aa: CSARVPGPVYNEQFF
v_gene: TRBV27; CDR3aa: CASSFNTGELFF
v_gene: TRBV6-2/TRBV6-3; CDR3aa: CASTPPGGIYEQYF
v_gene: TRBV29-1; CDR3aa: CSVRTSTDTQYF
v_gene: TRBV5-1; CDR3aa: CASRGSVGVNEQFF
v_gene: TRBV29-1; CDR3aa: CSANRVTEAFF
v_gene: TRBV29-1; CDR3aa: CSVRSSDRTYEQYF
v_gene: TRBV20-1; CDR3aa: CSARRGLNSEQYF
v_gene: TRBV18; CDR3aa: CASSPSGSGEQFF
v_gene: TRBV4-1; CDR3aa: CTSSPRDSLTYEQYF
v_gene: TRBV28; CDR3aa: CASSPYTDTQYF
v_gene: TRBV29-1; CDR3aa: CSVRPGTLYNEQFF
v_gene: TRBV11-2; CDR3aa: CASSFSGRADTQYF
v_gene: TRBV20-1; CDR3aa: CSASQAAGGLSYGYTF
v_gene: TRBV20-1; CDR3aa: CSASGRAGRPYNEQFF
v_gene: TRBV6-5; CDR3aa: CASRKDSGPSTDTQYF
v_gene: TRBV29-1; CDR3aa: CSRSSGSSYNEQFF
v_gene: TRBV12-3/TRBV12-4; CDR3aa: CASSLDGHQETQYF
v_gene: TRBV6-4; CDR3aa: CASSSGGLGTDTQYF
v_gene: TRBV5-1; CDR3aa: CASSSSGIVTGELFF
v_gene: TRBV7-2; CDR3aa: CASSQRLVTGELFF
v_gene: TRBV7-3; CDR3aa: CASSLGQGHSYEQYF
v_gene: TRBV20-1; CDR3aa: CSARGTSGHQETQYF
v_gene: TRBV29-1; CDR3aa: CSDRLAGMDTQYF
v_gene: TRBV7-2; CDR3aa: CASSLGGHNEQFF
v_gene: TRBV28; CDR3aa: CASKQDRVSEAFF
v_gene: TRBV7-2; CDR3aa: CASSSSGRRIDTQYF
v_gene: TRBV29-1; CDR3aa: CSVRDRGWYEQYF
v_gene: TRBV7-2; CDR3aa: CASSLTGVSNQPQHF
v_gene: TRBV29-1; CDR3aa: CSVAPWTGDTEAFF
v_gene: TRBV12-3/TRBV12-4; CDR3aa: CASSLWNTDTQYF
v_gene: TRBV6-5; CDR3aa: CASSNEDRYTDTQYF
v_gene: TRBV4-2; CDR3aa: CASSQEGGRYGNEQFF
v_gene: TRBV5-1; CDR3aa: CASRIGGSSQETQYF
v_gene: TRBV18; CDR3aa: CASSPQGLDTDTQYF